These 27 T cell receptor beta chains were all obtained from the same sample, sequenced in a study of type 1 regulatory T cells. From the reads, TCRdb called clonotypes with MiXCR, one entry per CDR3 protein. Of roughly 40,000 distinct CDR3 sequences listed, more than 10% are singletons. Their specific antigens are unknown. Material for sequencing was cultured non-Tr1 T cells, either the whole culture or a sorted T cell fraction (not recorded which). The receptors stem from a human donor in good health.

CDR3 in DNA: TGCGCCAGCAGCCACATGTCAGTCGGGACGGCAACCTACAATGAGCAGTTCTTC. It is translated as CASSHMSVGTATYNEQFF. The chain couples TRBV5-1 to TRBJ2-1; the D gene could be TRBD1 or TRBD2 (5 bases each). The CDR3 is made up of 18 amino acids. Germline loops: CDR1 SGHRS, CDR2 YFSETQ. The V and J ends lost 4 bases and 2 bases respectively, with 22 bases between them.

There are a few counts of this clonotype. Its ends do not fully match the called genes, so a read error is possible. V usage is TRBV5-1 and J usage is TRBJ2-1, with 10 bases identical to TRBD1. CDR1 SGHRS and CDR2 YFSETQ come from the germline V gene. This CDR3 contains 13 residues. This chain's CDR3 is CASSLGQGADVVF. CDR3 nucleotides: TGCGCCAGCAGCTTGGGACAGGGGGCTGATGTGGTCTTC.

DNA for the CDR3: TGTGCCAGCGGGCTGTTTACTGGGGCCAACGTCCTGACTTTC. Translated, it gives CASGLFTGANVLTF. The chain couples TRBV28 to TRBJ2-6, with no clear D. The V end lost 8 bases, the J end lost 2 bases, and 10 bases lay between the germline ends. Germline V lookup: CDR1 MDHEN, CDR2 SYDVKM. The CDR3 spans 14 residues. The entire variable domain, with the rest obtained from reference TRBV28 and TRBJ2-6, is as follows: DVKVTQSSRYLVKRTGEKVFLECVQDMDHENMFWYRQDPGLGLRLIYFSYDVKMKEKGDIPEGYSVSREKKERFSLILESASTNQTSMYLCASGLFTGANVLTFGAGSRLTVL.

The sample holds many counts of this clonotype. V usage is TRBV18 and J usage is TRBJ2-1; TRBD2 matches 12 bases. Germline V gene data show CDR1 as KGHSH and CDR2 as LQKENI. The CDR3 is 15 amino acids. V dropped 6 bases and J dropped 7; count of bases not matched to a gene: 7. The CDR3 loop is CASSSKLAGGNEQFF. The CDR3 coding sequence is TGTGCCAGCTCGTCCAAACTAGCGGGAGGTAATGAGCAGTTCTTC.

This clonotype was picked up many times. This chain links TRBV29-1 with TRBJ2-5, with D hard to call. The CDR3 has 11 amino acids. Germline CDR1 is SQVTM and CDR2 is ANQGSEA. V gave up 4 bases and J gave up 4 bases, with 7 bases separating them. CDR3: CSVGALETQYF. CDR3 sequence (DNA): TGCAGCGTTGGAGCGCTAGAGACCCAGTACTTC.

This clonotype was found once. It may be a read error: a sequence one base away is much more abundant. The rearrangement uses TRBV3-1 and TRBJ1-5, with D maybe TRBD1 (5 bases). Germline V gene lookup returns CDR1 LGHDT and CDR2 YNNKEL (reference sequence). Trimming stripped 1 base from V and 4 bases from J, with 11 bases between. CDR3 length equals 15 residues. Here the CDR3 DNA reads TGTGCCAGCAGCCAAGGGGGCACGGTGAATCAGCCCCAGCATTTT. Translating gives CASSQGGTVNQPQHF.

This clonotype was seen a few times. The chain couples TRBV12-3 or TRBV12-4 to TRBJ2-4, with D uncertain. The CDR3 runs 16 residues. V lost 1 base and J lost 0, with 10 bases in between. This CDR3 is CASSLGSQLAKNIQYF. CDR3 sequence (DNA): TGTGCCAGCAGTTTAGGGTCACAGCTAGCCAAAAACATTCAGTACTTC.

Comment on this clonotype: This may arise from a read error, as a much more abundant clone is one base away. The J gene is TRBJ2-4, the V gene TRBV9; 7 nucleotides match TRBD2. The CDR3 has 14 residues. The V segment lost 0 bases and the J segment 11 bases; nucleotides outside the gene matches: 8. CDR1 and CDR2 from the germline V gene are SGDLS and YYNGEE. CDR3 bases: TGTGCCAGCAGCGTAGATATGGCGGGGGACGTTCAGTACTTC. Translating it yields CASSVDMAGDVQYF.

This clonotype has only a few counts. The chain combines TRBV30 with TRBJ1-2; TRBD1 matches 7 bases. Germline values: CDR1 GTSNPN, CDR2 SVGIG (reference sequence). The V gene end was trimmed by 2 bases and the J gene end by 4 bases; junction bases not matched to a gene: 1. The CDR3 is made up of 12 amino acids. The CDR3 nucleotides read TGTGCCTGGAGTAGGGACAGCTATGGCTACACCTTC. Translation: CAWSRDSYGYTF.

For this clonotype: The germline gene is not matched at one end of the junction; a read error may be the cause. This chain joins TRBV9 and TRBJ2-7, with TRBD1 as a possible D gene (6 bases). The germline gives CDR1 SGDLS, CDR2 YYNGEE. The CDR3 covers 15 residues. Written as DNA, the CDR3 is TGTGCCAGCAACGTAGGGTTACAGGGCGAGGACGAGCAGTACTTC. Protein sequence: CASNVGLQGEDEQYF.

This clonotype was observed many times. This chain links TRBV5-1 with TRBJ1-4; 9 positions match TRBD1. V trimming: 5 bases; J trimming: 8 bases; junction bases outside the gene matches: 10. This CDR3 spans 15 amino acids. Germline V gene sequence: CDR1 SGHRS, CDR2 YFSETQ. The CDR3, as DNA: TGCGCCAGCAGTTTGACCGGACAGGGGACAGAAAAACTGTTTTTT. Translation: CASSLTGQGTEKLFF.

This clonotype was seen ten or more times. The chain combines TRBV20-1 with TRBJ1-5; D ambiguous. The CDR3 spans 15 residues. V was trimmed by 4 bases and J by 1 base, leaving 14 bases between them. CDR1 is DFQATT and CDR2 is SNEGSKA in the germline V gene (reference sequence). Here the CDR3 DNA reads TGCAGTGCTATCCCCCGGTCTTTGAGCAATCAGCCCCAGCATTTT. Residues: CSAIPRSLSNQPQHF.

V is TRBV27 and J is TRBJ2-5, with 8 bases fitting TRBD1. Germline V gene data show CDR1 as MNHEY and CDR2 as SMNVEV (reference sequence). There are 14 residues in the CDR3. V trimming: 3 bases; J trimming: 2 bases; junction bases outside the gene matches: 2. This CDR3 reads CASSFQGAQETQYF. For the CDR3, the DNA is TGTGCCAGCAGTTTCCAGGGGGCTCAAGAGACCCAGTACTTC.

At least ten counts were recorded for this clonotype. This chain joins TRBV29-1 and TRBJ2-3; 12 bases fit TRBD2. From germline, CDR1 is SQVTM and CDR2 ANQGSEA. V lost 1 base, J lost 0 bases, and 2 bases stayed unmatched. The CDR3 spans 16 residues. In DNA form, the CDR3 reads TGCAGCGTTGAAGGGACTAGCGGGGCTAGCACAGATACGCAGTATTTT. Residues: CSVEGTSGASTDTQYF.

This clonotype was seen many times. V is TRBV12-3 or TRBV12-4 and J is TRBJ2-1, with D hard to call. V gave up 11 bases and J gave up 2 bases, with 16 bases separating them. There are 14 residues in the CDR3. Here the CDR3 DNA reads TGTGCCTCCGAAAGGCCGGAGACCTACAATGAGCAGTTCTTC. It codes for CASERPETYNEQFF.

Comments on this clonotype: Being one base from a much bigger clone, this may be a read error. The chain employs TRBV24-1 and TRBJ2-3; D possibly corresponds to TRBD2 (6 bases). Germline CDR1 reads KGHDR; CDR2 reads SFDVKD. This CDR3 region has 13 residues. Here the CDR3 DNA reads TGTACCACCTCCGTAGCGGGCACAGATACGCAGTATTTT. It translates to CTTSVAGTDTQYF.

This clonotype showed up many times. V gene TRBV28 combines with J gene TRBJ1-1; no definite D call. V lost 3 bases and J lost 7, with 6 bases in between. In germline, CDR1 is MDHEN, CDR2 SYDVKM. There are 11 residues in the CDR3. The CDR3 coding sequence is TGTGCCAGCAGTTTGGGTATTGAAGCTTTCTTT. Protein sequence: CASSLGIEAFF.

The table lists this clonotype with many counts. The rearrangement joins TRBV7-6 to TRBJ2-3; D is possibly TRBD1 (6 bases). The germline V gene encodes CDR1 SGHVS and CDR2 FNYEAQ. The ends were cut back, 1 base at V and 1 base at J, with 15 bases in the middle. The CDR3 spans 17 residues. The CDR3 protein is CASSLDVPPGGTDTQYF. CDR3 sequence (DNA): TGTGCCAGCAGCTTAGATGTTCCGCCAGGGGGCACAGATACGCAGTATTTT.

This clonotype was seen a handful of times. V gene TRBV6-5 combines with J gene TRBJ2-2; TRBD1 might be the D (5 bases). Germline V CDR1 and CDR2: MNHEY, SVGAGI. The CDR3 sequence is 13 residues long. V was shortened by 5 bases and J by 5 bases, with 9 bases between the two germline ends. The CDR3 here is CASSAGRTGELFF. Written as DNA, the CDR3 is TGTGCCAGCAGTGCAGGGCGAACCGGGGAGCTGTTTTTT.

The table lists this clonotype with many counts. The J gene is TRBJ2-7, the V gene TRBV28; D might be TRBD1 or TRBD2, each matching 5 bases. Germline-derived CDR1 and CDR2 are MDHEN and SYDVKM. The CDR3 consists of 12 residues. Between the trimmed V and J ends, which lost 6 bases and 4 bases, there was a span of 10 bases. CDR3 DNA: TGTGCCAGCAGCCCTGGGGGTTACGAGCAGTACTTC. Translation: CASSPGGYEQYF.

The table lists this clonotype with many counts. The V call is TRBV28, the J call TRBJ2-1; 9 bases are shared with TRBD1. Trimming removed 7 bases from V and 2 bases from J; junction bases left unmatched: 9. The CDR3 loop spans 16 amino acids. Germline-derived CDR1 and CDR2 are MDHEN and SYDVKM. The CDR3 DNA follows: TGTGCCAGCACCGGAGGGGGACAGGGTCCCTACAATGAGCAGTTCTTC. This translates into CASTGGGQGPYNEQFF.

This clonotype has more than one count but fewer than ten. The rearrangement uses TRBV7-2 and TRBJ2-2; D perhaps matches TRBD2 (5 bases). CDR3 length equals 16 residues. Germline V gene sequence: CDR1 SGHTA, CDR2 FQGNSA. The V end was cut by 1 base, the J end by 0 bases, with 9 bases between. The CDR3 DNA reads as TGTGCCAGCAGCTTAGGTCGGGGTGCGAACACCGGGGAGCTGTTTTTT. It translates to CASSLGRGANTGELFF.

The chain joins TRBV28 to TRBJ2-1; 8 bases map to TRBD1. The CDR3 runs 16 residues. After removal of 3 bases from V and 9 bases from J, the junction contained 13 bases not matched to a gene. The germline CDR1 and CDR2 sequences are MDHEN and SYDVKM. CDR3 sequence: CASSLGLHRGLGEQFF. The CDR3 nucleotides read TGTGCCAGCAGTTTGGGCCTCCACAGGGGGTTAGGTGAGCAGTTCTTC.

This clonotype was counted ten times or more. V and J are TRBV28 and TRBJ2-5; a weak D match, TRBD2 (5 bases). This CDR3 spans 12 amino acids. CDR1 is MDHEN and CDR2 is SYDVKM in the germline V gene. Trimming stripped 8 bases from V and 9 bases from J, with 16 bases between. CDR3 nucleotide sequence: TGTGCCAGCGGTGCGGGCTTTAGGGCCCAGTACTTC. Amino acids: CASGAGFRAQYF.

In this sample, this clonotype turned up many times. V and J are TRBV7-9 and TRBJ1-1, with 7 nucleotides matching TRBD1. This CDR3 has 15 amino acids. Trimming removed 2 bases from V and 0 bases from J; junction bases left unmatched: 3. The germline CDR1 and CDR2 sequences are SEHNR and FQNEAQ (reference sequence). This CDR3 reads CASSLFQGVNTEAFF. The CDR3 DNA follows: TGTGCCAGCAGCTTATTTCAGGGGGTGAACACTGAAGCTTTCTTT.

This clonotype was detected ten times or more. J is TRBJ1-4 and V is TRBV27; D uncertain. V was cut by 5 bases and J by 0 bases, with 10 bases left in between. This CDR3 has 15 amino acids. Germline V gene sequence: CDR1 MNHEY, CDR2 SMNVEV (reference sequence). The chain's CDR3 is CASSKRATTNEKLFF. DNA of the CDR3: TGTGCCAGCAGTAAGAGGGCGACAACTAATGAAAAACTGTTTTTT.

This clonotype was detected ten times or more. CDR3 loop: CASSVGVAGGGATQETQYF. CDR3 nucleotide sequence: TGTGCCAGCAGCGTAGGGGTAGCGGGAGGGGGAGCGACCCAAGAGACCCAGTACTTC. The chain links TRBV9 to TRBJ2-5, with 11 bases that match TRBD2. The J segment lost 1 base and the V segment lost 0 bases, leaving 11 bases of the junction unmatched. The V gene's germline CDR1 is SGDLS and CDR2 YYNGEE. The CDR3 is 19 residues long.